The present T cell receptor beta chain was sequenced within a study of blood T cell repertoires in COVID-19 (dated by TCRdb to 2018 to 2020). In terms of the full investigation: Samples covering the acute and convalescent phases of COVID-19 were provided by collaborators in the United States, Italy and Spain. The material from the prospective study consisted of cDNA or gDNA derived from T cells, B-cell-depleted T cells, or PBMCs. Where HLA class I and class II types were available, the types were taken from metadata supplied by the sample provider, not from assay-based typing. Nearly every sample came with metadata listing a de-identified subject ID, COVID-19 status, age in years and sex. The dataset comprised deeply sampled blood TCRbeta repertoires from subjects exposed to, actively infected with, or recovered from COVID-19. The samples were drawn from the first 160 participants of the ongoing ImmuneRACE study and from 1,254 subjects provided by 6 global collaborators. The repertoires were made available in a free public database intended to serve as a resource for research on the immune response to SARS-CoV-2. On the study overall, not on this receptor specifically: The amount of clinical and demographic metadata varied by source and participant and was provided uncurated.

Of note for this clone: Its target antigen remains unknown. The sample holds no much larger clone one base away, and base qualities are not on file.

TCRbeta CDR3 regions were amplified from genomic DNA using the immunoSEQ Assay, a bias-controlled multiplex PCR. On the study's bioinformatics: Within the assay, amplification of reference gene primers was used to estimate how many nucleated cells each sample contained. To quantify the absolute abundance of each unique TCRbeta CDR3 rearrangement, sequence reads were collapsed and filtered. For each sample, productive Simpson clonality was calculated as the square root of Simpson's diversity index across productive rearrangements. The clones in this table, taken by TCRdb from immuneACCESS, are in-frame only. Not every clone is retained; where verified, under half of the shortfall comes from an unresolved V gene, and the cause of the rest is unknown. V and J calls and clone size are copied from that table; D and trimming were computed from the DNA. The sample table contains 100,000 to 150,000 clones; only one count was recorded for 70% to 90% of them. The leading ten clones occupy approximately 8% of the sample.

Samples from volunteer blood donors who had recovered from COVID-19 were contributed by a second Seattle source. Each collaborating institution followed its own protocols to collect whole blood in K2EDTA tubes. For TCRbeta analysis, collaborators shipped samples as frozen whole blood, isolated PBMCs, or DNA extracted from either of those sample types. V and J are truncated by 1 base and 6 bases respectively, leaving an intervening sequence of 10 bases. From the germline V gene, CDR1 is SGHTA and CDR2 is FQGNSA. The CDR3 measures 14 amino acids from cysteine to phenylalanine. Kept here is only the CDR3 DNA, which spans 42 bases and is read in frame from base 1.

The rearrangement joined TRBV7-2 to TRBJ1-5, with the D gene uncertain. This clonotype was obtained from a man between 70 and 80 years old who had recovered from COVID-19. Sample: peripheral blood. The CDR3 protein: CASSLEGGGQPQHF. The DNA is as follows: TGTGCCAGCAGCTTAGAAGGCGGTGGTCAGCCCCAGCATTTT.